This T cell receptor (beta chain) came from a study of early T cells in non-severe SARS-CoV-2 infection. Study information: Chains were unpaired, as sequencing was done on bulk RNA from unsorted whole blood. Study-wide points: Matching against VDJdb likely underestimated virus-specific expansions, favoring anti-spike CD8.

V lost 7 bases, J lost 5 bases, and 14 bases lay in between. CDR3 length equals 13 residues. The V gene's germline CDR1 is SGHAT and CDR2 FQDESV (reference sequence). As for this clonotype: Its antigen is not identified.

Attachment of unique molecular identifiers to individual cDNA molecules was performed. TCRdb passed the 5' RACE reads through MiXCR, listing each CDR3 protein once. The table includes 65,000 to 90,000 distinct CDR3 sequences, around an eighth detected once. The rearrangement links TRBV11-1 to TRBJ2-5, with a tentative D call TRBD2 (6 bases). The TCR originated in an adult who was a healthcare worker with PCR-confirmed SARS-CoV-2 infection or an uninfected control (not recorded which). The sample comprised whole blood. Here the CDR3 reads CASTRRVQETQYF. The CDR3 region has the DNA TGTGCCAGCACCCGGAGGGTACAGGAGACCCAGTACTTC.